This T cell receptor (beta chain) is from a study of blood T cell repertoires in COVID-19. Looking at the study overall: Samples representing acute and convalescent COVID-19 were sourced from the United States, Italy and Spain. Sample material is recorded as cDNA or gDNA derived from T cells, B-cell-depleted T cells, or PBMCs.

The authors' processing: Estimation of nucleated cell counts was performed using reference gene primer amplification. The method was immunoSEQ multiplex PCR; TCRdb's version includes in-frame clones alone and lacks a portion of them. V, J and clone size reflect that table, while D and trimming were determined from the DNA. Among more than 65,000 clones, around 90% were seen once, and the ten largest hold less than 7%. This TCR was sampled from a woman aged 50 to 65 with acute or convalescent COVID-19. Sample: peripheral blood.

CDR3 protein: CASSLGRQGNYGYTF. The CDR3 DNA is TGTGCCAGTAGTCTTGGTCGCCAGGGAAACTATGGCTACACCTTC. The gene calls are TRBV19 and TRBJ1-2, with D possibly being TRBD1 (5 bases). Germline-derived CDR1 and CDR2 are LNHDA and SQIVND (reference sequence). The CDR3 extends over 15 amino acids. Trimming stripped 5 bases from V and 2 bases from J, with 15 bases between.